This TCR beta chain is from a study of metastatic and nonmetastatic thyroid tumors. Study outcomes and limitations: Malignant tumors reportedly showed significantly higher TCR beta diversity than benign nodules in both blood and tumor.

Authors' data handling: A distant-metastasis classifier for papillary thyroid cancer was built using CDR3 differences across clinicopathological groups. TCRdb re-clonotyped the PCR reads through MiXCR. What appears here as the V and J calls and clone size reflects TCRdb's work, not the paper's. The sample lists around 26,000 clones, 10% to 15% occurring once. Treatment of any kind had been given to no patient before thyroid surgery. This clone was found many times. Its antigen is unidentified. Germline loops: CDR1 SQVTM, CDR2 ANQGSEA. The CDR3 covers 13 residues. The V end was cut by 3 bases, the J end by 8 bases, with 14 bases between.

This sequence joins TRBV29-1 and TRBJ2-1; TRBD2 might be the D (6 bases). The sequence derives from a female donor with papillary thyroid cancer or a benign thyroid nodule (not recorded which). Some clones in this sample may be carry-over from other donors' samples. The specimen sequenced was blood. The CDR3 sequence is CSVDRGALDEQFF. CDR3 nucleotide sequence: TGCAGCGTTGACCGCGGGGCCTTAGATGAGCAGTTCTTC.